This TCR beta chain was identified in a study of yellow fever vaccine responses in identical twins. Via MiXCR, TCRdb re-called the RT-PCR reads, giving one row per CDR3 protein. The sample holds under 20,000 distinct CDR3 sequences, approximately 70% seen once. The CDR3 is 15 residues long. CDR1 is SQVTM and CDR2 is ANQGSEA in the germline V gene. V trimming: 5 bases; J trimming: 7 bases; junction bases outside the gene matches: 9. The sample holds a few counts of this clonotype. Its target is not known. Study-wide results and limits: Twins' vaccine T cell response reportedly gave the appearance of partial convergence and partial personalization.

This receptor was obtained from a woman between 18 and 30 years old who received the yellow fever vaccine. The chain joins TRBV29-1 to TRBJ2-1; 12 bases fit TRBD2. Sequencing used T cells from blood (PBMCs), unsorted or a sorted subset (not recorded which), obtained before or after yellow fever vaccination (not recorded which). CDR3 sequence: CSVRILAGGINEQFF. DNA for the CDR3: TGCAGCGTTCGCATACTAGCGGGGGGAATTAATGAGCAGTTCTTC.